This T cell receptor beta chain was sequenced in a study of blood T cell repertoires in COVID-19. As for the study in general: PBMCs, B-cell-depleted T cells, or T cells were the source of the cDNA or gDNA that made up the material.

This CDR3 comprises 14 residues. CDR1 and CDR2 (germline): SGHRS, YFSETQ. V lost 2 bases, J lost 1 base, and 10 bases lay in between. Enrollment of patients from Seattle took place during active infection, with longitudinal follow-up. As originally analysed: The assay estimated nucleated cells by amplifying reference gene primers. This table comes from immunoSEQ multiplex PCR, and its TCRdb copy is limited to in-frame clones, with some not included. V, J and clone size derive from that table, while D and trimming were established from the DNA sequence. The profile shows about 370,000 clones, 89% of them singletons.

Sequencing input: peripheral blood. The TCR was taken from a woman aged 25 to 39 with COVID-19, enrolled during active disease. The chain combines TRBV5-1 with TRBJ2-7; D uncertain. Written as DNA, the CDR3 is TGCGCCAGCAGCTTTGCAGGCTCTTCCTACGAGCAGTACTTC. Amino acid sequence: CASSFAGSSYEQYF. The full variable domain, in which reference TRBV5-1 and TRBJ2-7 provide the parts outside the CDR3, is KAGVTQTPRYLIKTRGQQVTLSCSPISGHRSVSWYQQTPGQGLQFLFEYFSETQRNKGNFPGRFSGRQFSNSRSEMNVSTLELGDSALYLCASSFAGSSYEQYFGPGTRLTVT.